This T cell receptor (beta chain) comes out of a study of blood T cell repertoires in COVID-19. Some clones are missing from TCRdb's copy, which holds only in-frame ones; the method was immunoSEQ multiplex PCR. The data contain some 400,000 clones, 70% to 85% of them singletons. From germline, CDR1 is ENHRY and CDR2 SYGVKD. This CDR3 comprises 12 residues. V was pared by 7 bases and J by 6 bases, with 5 bases of the junction left unmatched. The material sequenced was peripheral blood. The source is a human donor with acute or convalescent COVID-19. The donor label of this sample is uncertain. This chain links TRBV10-3 with TRBJ1-2; 7 nucleotides match TRBD1. The CDR3: CAINRGANGYTF. The DNA for the CDR3 is TGTGCCATCAACAGGGGCGCGAATGGCTACACCTTC.